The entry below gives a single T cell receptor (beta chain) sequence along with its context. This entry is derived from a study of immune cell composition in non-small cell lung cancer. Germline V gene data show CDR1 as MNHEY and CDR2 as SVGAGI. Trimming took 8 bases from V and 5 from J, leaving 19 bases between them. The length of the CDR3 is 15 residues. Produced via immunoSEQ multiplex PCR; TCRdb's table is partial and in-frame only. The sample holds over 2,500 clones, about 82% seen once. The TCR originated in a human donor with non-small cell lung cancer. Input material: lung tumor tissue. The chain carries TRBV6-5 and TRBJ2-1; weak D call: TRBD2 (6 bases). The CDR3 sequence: CASSRRGLGHNEQFF. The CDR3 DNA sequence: TGTGCCAGCTCCCGACGGGGGTTGGGCCACAATGAGCAGTTCTTC.